These 30 T cell receptor beta chains originate from one sample sequenced in a study of T cells after yellow fever vaccination. Each CDR3 protein is one row after TCRdb ran MiXCR on the 5' RACE reads. The sample has under 550,000 distinct CDR3 sequences, about a fifth seen once. Sample: PBMCs, taken approximately 20 days after the first yellow fever vaccination. Receptor source: a man aged 18 to 35 who received the YFV17D yellow fever vaccine.

In this sample, this clonotype turned up a few times. This sequence joins TRBV5-1 and TRBJ2-2; 9 positions match TRBD2. The germline V gene encodes CDR1 SGHRS and CDR2 YFSETQ. Losses at the gene ends were 4 bases for V and 4 bases for J; bases not matched to a gene: 8. The CDR3 consists of 16 residues. In DNA, the CDR3 is TGCGCCAGCAGCACATTAGCGGGGGACGGCACCGGGGAGCTGTTTTTT. Residues: CASSTLAGDGTGELFF.

CDR3 residues: CASSQRTGPNEKLFF. CDR3 DNA: TGTGCCAGCTCACAGAGGACAGGGCCTAATGAAAAACTGTTTTTT. The rearrangement links TRBV18 to TRBJ1-4; 8 bases are a match to TRBD1. The CDR3 contains 15 residues. The germline CDR1 and CDR2 sequences are KGHSH and LQKENI. V shed 4 bases and J 3 bases; nucleotides not matched to a gene: 4.

This clonotype was seen more than once but under ten times. This chain uses TRBV7-3 with TRBJ2-7; D is unclear. Trimming stripped 1 base from V and 1 base from J, with 14 bases between. The germline CDR1 and CDR2 sequences are SGHTA and FQGTGA. The CDR3 has 16 residues. CDR3 amino acids: CASSLKVGGRSYEQYV. In nucleotides, the CDR3 is TGTGCCAGCAGCTTAAAGGTGGGCGGCAGGTCCTACGAGCAGTACGTC.

V is TRBV4-3 and J is TRBJ2-1, with D tentatively TRBD2 (5 bases). The V gene lost 1 base and the J gene lost 9 bases, with 10 bases spanning the gap. The CDR3 sequence is 13 residues long. Germline V CDR1 and CDR2: LGHNA, YSLEER. The CDR3 region is CASSQGWAGEQFF. The CDR3, as DNA: TGCGCCAGCAGCCAAGGCTGGGCGGGTGAGCAGTTCTTC.

The V call is TRBV5-1, the J call TRBJ2-7; no reliable D call. The CDR3 totals 13 residues. V gave up 7 bases and J gave up 1 base, with 12 bases separating them. CDR1 is SGHRS and CDR2 is YFSETQ in the germline V gene. The CDR3 loop reads CASFDRVSYEQYF. For the CDR3, the DNA is TGCGCCAGCTTCGACCGGGTTTCCTACGAGCAGTACTTC. The variable domain in full, with the rest retrieved from reference TRBV5-1 and TRBJ2-7, is KAGVTQTPRYLIKTRGQQVTLSCSPISGHRSVSWYQQTPGQGLQFLFEYFSETQRNKGNFPGRFSGRQFSNSRSEMNVSTLELGDSALYLCASFDRVSYEQYFGPGTRLTVT.

This clonotype came up a few times. J is TRBJ2-5 and V is TRBV5-1; the match to TRBD2 covers 9 bases. Looked up from germline, CDR1 is SGHRS and CDR2 is YFSETQ. V lost 3 bases to trimming and J lost 5 bases; unmatched junction nucleotides: 14. The CDR3 runs to 17 residues. DNA for the CDR3: TGCGCCAGCAGCTCCTTAGTGGGGCTAGCGGGGTCGGAGACCCAGTACTTC. Translating gives CASSSLVGLAGSETQYF.

This clonotype was recorded a few times. V gene TRBV7-3 combines with J gene TRBJ2-5; maybe TRBD2 (6 bases). This CDR3 contains 13 residues. In germline, CDR1 is SGHTA, CDR2 FQGTGA. Trimming took 3 bases from V and 7 from J, leaving 12 bases between them. CDR3 protein: CASSLASEGTQYF. The CDR3 nucleotides read TGTGCCAGCAGCTTGGCTAGCGAGGGGACCCAGTACTTC.

This sequence joins TRBV29-1 and TRBJ2-1; unclear D gene. From germline, CDR1 is SQVTM and CDR2 ANQGSEA. V was clipped by 4 bases and J by 0 bases, with 13 bases between them. The length of the CDR3 is 15 residues. The CDR3 loop is CSVAERDFSYNEQFF. The CDR3 DNA sequence: TGCAGCGTTGCGGAGAGAGACTTCTCCTACAATGAGCAGTTCTTC.

The V and J genes are TRBV4-3 and TRBJ2-5; D gene unclear. V lost 0 bases to trimming and J lost 4 bases, with 12 bases between them. CDR3 length: 15 residues. The germline CDR1 and CDR2 sequences are LGHNA and YSLEER. The chain's CDR3 is CASSQDLHPSETQYF. The CDR3 bases are TGCGCCAGCAGCCAAGATCTTCACCCCTCAGAGACCCAGTACTTC.

This clonotype was found a few times. This chain joins TRBV7-2 and TRBJ2-3; D is possibly TRBD2 (6 bases). The CDR3 is 15 amino acids. V lost 4 bases and J lost 2, with 13 bases in between. Looked up from germline, CDR1 is SGHTA and CDR2 is FQGNSA. Written as DNA, the CDR3 is TGTGCCAGCAGCTATAACCGACTAGTCACAGATACGCAGTATTTT. Translated: CASSYNRLVTDTQYF.

This clonotype was counted between two and nine times. The J gene is TRBJ2-2, the V gene TRBV11-2; tentative D call: TRBD2 (7 bases). CDR1 is SGHAT, CDR2 FQNNGV, per germline. This CDR3 contains 18 residues. V was clipped by 2 bases and J by 3 bases, with 19 bases between them. This chain's CDR3 is CASSLRMWAGADTGELFF. The CDR3, as DNA: TGTGCCAGCAGCTTAAGAATGTGGGCGGGGGCGGACACCGGGGAGCTGTTTTTT.

This rearrangement joins TRBV4-1 to TRBJ2-7; D might be TRBD1 or TRBD2, each matching 6 bases. Per the germline V gene, CDR1 is MGHRA and CDR2 is YSYEKL. This CDR3 spans 15 amino acids. The V gene lost 5 bases and the J gene lost 2 bases, with 16 bases spanning the gap. The CDR3 spells CASSYDLRGPYEQYF. The CDR3 DNA reads as TGCGCCAGCAGCTATGACCTCCGGGGGCCCTACGAGCAGTACTTC.

V is TRBV19 and J is TRBJ1-1; 8 bases align to TRBD1. There are 13 residues in the CDR3. Germline loops: CDR1 LNHDA, CDR2 SQIVND (reference sequence). The junction had 7 bases not matched to a gene; V was cut back by 8 bases and J by 5 bases. The CDR3 sequence: CASRQGMGTEAFF. The CDR3, as DNA: TGTGCCAGTCGACAGGGGATGGGGACTGAAGCTTTCTTT.

In its sample, this clonotype was seen a few times. The J gene is TRBJ1-5, the V gene TRBV6-5; D gene unclear. This CDR3 comprises 17 residues. The V gene lost 2 bases and the J gene lost 0 bases, with 14 bases spanning the gap. Germline V gene lookup returns CDR1 MNHEY and CDR2 SVGAGI. The CDR3 sequence is CASSYLPNPYSNQPQHF. Written as DNA, the CDR3 is TGTGCCAGCAGTTACCTGCCCAATCCATATAGCAATCAGCCCCAGCATTTT.

This clonotype appeared a few times. The rearrangement links TRBV4-3 to TRBJ2-7; TRBD1 is a possible D gene (6 bases). This CDR3 has 13 amino acids. The V gene lost 0 bases and the J gene lost 6 bases, with 9 bases spanning the gap. CDR1 LGHNA and CDR2 YSLEER come from the germline V gene. The CDR3 bases are TGCGCCAGCAGCCAAGAGGGGGCAAGCGAGCAGTACGTC. Translated, it gives CASSQEGASEQYV.

In this sample, this clonotype turned up a few times. The gene calls are TRBV5-1 and TRBJ2-7; tentatively, D is TRBD1 (6 bases). V was shortened by 2 bases and J by 0 bases, with 9 bases between the two germline ends. CDR1 SGHRS and CDR2 YFSETQ come from the germline V gene. The CDR3 is made up of 14 amino acids. The CDR3: CASSFGQSSYEQYF. CDR3 sequence (DNA): TGCGCCAGCAGCTTCGGACAGAGCTCCTACGAGCAGTACTTC.

The V gene is TRBV5-6, the J gene TRBJ1-2; unclear D gene. V dropped 4 bases and J dropped 6 bases, with 13 bases sitting between them. The CDR3 is 13 amino acids. Germline V gene sequence: CDR1 SGHDT, CDR2 YYEEEE. In DNA, the CDR3 is TGTGCCAGCAGCGGTGGGATCTGGGATGGCTACACCTTC. Protein: CASSGGIWDGYTF.

This clonotype has only a few counts. This chain uses TRBV10-1 with TRBJ1-6; D gene ambiguous. Germline V gene lookup returns CDR1 WNHNN and CDR2 SYGVQD (reference sequence). V dropped 0 bases and J dropped 7 bases, with 7 bases sitting between them. The CDR3 length is 14 residues. The DNA for the CDR3 is TGCGCCAGCAGTGAGTCCAGGAGGAATTCACCCCTCCACTTT. This codes for CASSESRRNSPLHF.

Only a few counts were recorded for this clonotype. V and J are TRBV10-3 and TRBJ2-5; D is ambiguous. This CDR3 contains 13 residues. Germline V gene data show CDR1 as ENHRY and CDR2 as SYGVKD. Deletions cut 5 bases from V and 5 bases from J, with 12 bases between. The CDR3: CAISRPEIETQYF. As DNA, the CDR3 is TGTGCCATCAGTCGTCCCGAAATCGAGACCCAGTACTTC.

This clonotype was detected many times. The rearrangement links TRBV6-4 to TRBJ2-2; no clear D. V was shortened by 0 bases and J by 7 bases, with 6 bases between the two germline ends. Per germline, CDR1 MRHNA and CDR2 SNTAGT. CDR3 length: 13 residues. The CDR3: CASSDSEVGELFF. In nucleotides, the CDR3 is TGTGCCAGCAGTGACTCAGAGGTCGGGGAGCTGTTTTTT.

V is TRBV14 and J is TRBJ2-3, with D hard to call. Germline CDR1 reads SGHDN; CDR2 reads FVKESK. The CDR3 is made up of 13 amino acids. Trimming removed 8 bases from V and 1 base from J, with 10 bases in between. CDR3 sequence reads: CASRLMGTDTQYF. The CDR3 DNA reads as TGTGCCAGCCGTCTGATGGGCACAGATACGCAGTATTTT. The full variable domain, with the rest looked up from reference TRBV14 and TRBJ2-3, is EAGVTQFPSHSVIEKGQTVTLRCDPISGHDNLYWYRRVMGKEIKFLLHFVKESKQDESGMPNNRFLAERTGGTYSTLKVQPAELEDSGVYFCASRLMGTDTQYFGPGTRLTVL.

The V call is TRBV7-9, the J call TRBJ2-5; possibly TRBD1 or TRBD2 for D (6 bases each). Trimming pared 7 bases from V and 5 bases from J, leaving 23 bases between. This CDR3 has 16 amino acids. Looked up from germline, CDR1 is SEHNR and CDR2 is FQNEAQ (reference sequence). The CDR3 DNA follows: TGTGCCAGCACCCGCGGTTGGGGGGCCGGCGGGGAGACCCAGTACTTC. Amino acids: CASTRGWGAGGETQYF.

This clonotype was counted a few times. CDR3 nucleotide sequence: TGTGCCAGCAGCAAACTGAGGGGAGATACGCAGTATTTT. Protein product: CASSKLRGDTQYF. V is TRBV14 and J is TRBJ2-3; D is possibly TRBD1 or TRBD2 (5 bases each). The CDR3 loop spans 13 amino acids. Germline CDR1 and CDR2: SGHDN and FVKESK. The V gene lost 5 bases and the J gene lost 5 bases, with 11 bases spanning the gap. Filled out from reference TRBV14 and TRBJ2-3, the complete variable domain reads EAGVTQFPSHSVIEKGQTVTLRCDPISGHDNLYWYRRVMGKEIKFLLHFVKESKQDESGMPNNRFLAERTGGTYSTLKVQPAELEDSGVYFCASSKLRGDTQYFGPGTRLTVL.

This sequence joins TRBV6-2 or TRBV6-3 and TRBJ2-5; D is possibly TRBD2 (6 bases). Germline V lookup: CDR1 MNHEY, CDR2 SVGEGT. V was trimmed by 5 bases and J by 4 bases, leaving 20 bases between them. The CDR3 covers 16 residues. CDR3 sequence reads: CASSTPRGRRGETQYF. CDR3 DNA: TGTGCCAGCAGTACACCCCGTGGCCGGAGGGGAGAGACCCAGTACTTC.

This clonotype was seen a handful of times. The chain joins TRBV7-9 to TRBJ2-1; no reliable D call. CDR3 size: 11 residues. Germline values: CDR1 SEHNR, CDR2 FQNEAQ (reference sequence). With 7 bases removed from V and 10 bases from J, the gap between germline ends came to 11 bases. The CDR3 protein is CASTTQAEQFF. CDR3 DNA sequence: TGTGCCAGCACCACTCAGGCCGAGCAGTTCTTC.

This clonotype was recorded a few times. The genes are TRBV5-1 and TRBJ2-4, with D unclear. Trimming took off 1 base at V and 1 base at J, with 9 bases between the two ends. Germline lookup yields CDR1 SGHRS and CDR2 YFSETQ. This CDR3 region has 15 residues. As DNA, the CDR3 is TGCGCCAGCAGCTTGATGGCTTCCGCCAAAAACATTCAGTACTTC. Translated: CASSLMASAKNIQYF.

The sample holds one count of this clonotype. This chain links TRBV20-1 with TRBJ1-5; D is ambiguous. This CDR3 has 16 amino acids. Per germline, CDR1 DFQATT and CDR2 SNEGSKA (reference sequence). V was cut by 0 bases and J by 0 bases, with 12 bases left in between. The CDR3 coding sequence is TGCAGTGCTAGAGATCGCTGGGGAAATAGCAATCAGCCCCAGCATTTT. It is translated as CSARDRWGNSNQPQHF.

This clonotype showed up just a few times. This rearrangement joins TRBV20-1 to TRBJ2-1, with 10 bases aligning to TRBD2. This CDR3 is built from 17 residues. CDR1 DFQATT and CDR2 SNEGSKA come from the germline V gene (reference sequence). J gave up 7 bases and V 1 base, and 13 bases lay outside the gene matches. The CDR3 loop is CSARVRGVTSGVNEQFF. In DNA, the CDR3 is TGCAGTGCTAGAGTGCGGGGTGTTACTAGCGGGGTTAATGAGCAGTTCTTC.

This clonotype occurred a few times. The chain joins TRBV5-6 to TRBJ1-2; unclear D gene. The ends were cut back, 4 bases at V and 10 bases at J, with 11 bases in the middle. Per germline, CDR1 SGHDT and CDR2 YYEEEE. The CDR3 is 11 amino acids. CDR3 nucleotides: TGTGCCAGCAGCAGTCGGGATTACTACACCTTC. This sequence encodes CASSSRDYYTF.

The genes are TRBV5-8 and TRBJ2-7; D possibly uses TRBD1 or TRBD2 (5 bases each). The CDR3 covers 13 residues. Trimming removed 2 bases from V and 7 bases from J, with 13 bases in between. The germline V gene has CDR1 SGHTS and CDR2 YDEGEE. DNA for the CDR3: TGTGCCAGCAGCTTTTGGGAGAAGGGGGAGCAGTACTTC. It codes for CASSFWEKGEQYF. Drawing the rest from reference TRBV5-8 and TRBJ2-7, the complete variable domain is EAGVTQSPTHLIKTRGQQATLRCSPISGHTSVYWYQQALGLGLQFLLWYDEGEERNRGNFPPRFSGRQFPNYSSELNVNALELEDSALYLCASSFWEKGEQYFGPGTRLTVT.